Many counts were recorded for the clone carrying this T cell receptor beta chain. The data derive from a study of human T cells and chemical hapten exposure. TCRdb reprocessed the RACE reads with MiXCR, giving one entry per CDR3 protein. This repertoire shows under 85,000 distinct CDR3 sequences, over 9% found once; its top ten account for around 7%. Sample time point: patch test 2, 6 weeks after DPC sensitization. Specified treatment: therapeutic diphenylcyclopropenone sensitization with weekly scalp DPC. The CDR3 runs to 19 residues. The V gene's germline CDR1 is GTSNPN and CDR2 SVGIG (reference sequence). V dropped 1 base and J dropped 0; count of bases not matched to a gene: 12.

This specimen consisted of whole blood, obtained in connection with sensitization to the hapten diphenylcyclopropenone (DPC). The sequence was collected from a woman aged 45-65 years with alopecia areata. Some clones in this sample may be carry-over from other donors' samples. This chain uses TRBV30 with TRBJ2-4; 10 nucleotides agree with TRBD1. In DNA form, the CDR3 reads TGTGCCTGGAGTGGCGTTCAGGACAGGGGGTCCATAGCCAAAAACATTCAGTACTTC. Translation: CAWSGVQDRGSIAKNIQYF. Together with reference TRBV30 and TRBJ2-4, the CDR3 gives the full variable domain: SQTIHQWPATLVQPVGSPLSLECTVEGTSNPNLYWYRQAAGRGLQLLFYSVGIGQISSEVPQNLSASRPQDRQFILSSKKLLLSDSGFYLCAWSGVQDRGSIAKNIQYFGAGTRLSVL.